This TCR beta chain is drawn from a study of cytomegalovirus exposure and HLA in healthy donors. Study-wide findings and caveats: Follow-up analysis seemed to connect common viral pathogens with several of the most significant clusters identified. It was confirmed in vitro that a few of the CMV-associated chains were specific for CMV antigens. Earlier results showed most TCR beta V segments being productive about 87% or about 30% of the time.

About this clone itself: The antigen remains unidentified.

There are 15 residues in the CDR3. Germline V gene sequence: CDR1 LNHDA, CDR2 SQIVND (reference sequence). Trimming took 3 bases from V and 0 from J, leaving 12 bases between them. Primers included in the PCR were 60 Vbeta and 13 Jbeta primers. Sequencing was performed with immunoSEQ multiplex PCR; in TCRdb, only in-frame clones are kept and a portion is missing. The sample carries under 150,000 clones, around 77% recorded once. The sequenced sample was PBMCs. This chain uses TRBV19 with TRBJ2-7, with D possibly being TRBD1 (6 bases). The sequence was collected from a man aged 50-59 years in good health and CMV-seronegative. CDR3 protein: CASSISQGFSYEQYF. The CDR3 DNA reads as TGTGCCAGTAGTATTTCACAGGGATTCTCCTACGAGCAGTACTTC.